The clone carrying this TCR beta chain was found a few times. Antigen specificity is unknown. HTBI primers from iRepertoire and Arm-PCR of CDR3 regions yielded the TCR beta libraries. TCRdb re-called the multiplex PCR reads through MiXCR, storing one row per CDR3 protein. Of around 340,000 distinct CDR3 sequences listed, around 20% are singletons. This entry is derived from a study of regulatory T cells in long-lasting Graves disease. Overall study results and limits: The TCR repertoire of persistent Graves' patients was less diverse than that of newly diagnosed ones.

V gave up 0 bases and J gave up 3 bases, with 12 bases separating them. This CDR3 has 16 amino acids. CDR1 and CDR2 from the germline V gene are LNHNV and YYDKDF (reference sequence). Specified time point: persistent/refractory GD, antithyroid drugs over 5 years with positive TRAb. RNA isolated from PBMCs was used to make the TCR library. This specimen consisted of peripheral blood mononuclear cells (PBMCs), obtained when the disease was refractory, from a patient treated with antithyroid drugs. The gene calls are TRBV15 and TRBJ1-5; D is ambiguous. The TCR sequence derives from a female donor with Graves disease. CDR3 in DNA: TGTGCCACCAGCAGAGATAACAGTCACTACAATCAGCCCCAGCATTTT. Its translation is CATSRDNSHYNQPQHF.